This T cell receptor (beta chain) was identified during a study of blood T cell repertoires in COVID-19. Study background: Acute-phase and convalescent COVID-19 samples originated in the United States, Italy and Spain. T cells, B-cell-depleted T cells, or PBMCs provided the cDNA or gDNA that served as material.

Germline V gene data show CDR1 as SGHTA and CDR2 as FQGNSA. This CDR3 spans 12 amino acids. The J segment lost 6 bases and the V segment lost 5 bases, leaving 4 bases of the junction unmatched. Original handling: Estimated nucleated cell counts came from reference gene primer amplification. Assay: immunoSEQ multiplex PCR; the TCRdb copy retains only in-frame clones and omits some. That table gives V, J and clone size, and the DNA gave D and trimming. This sample has around 130,000 clones; about four fifths occur once, and the top ten carry 16%. Sequencing input: peripheral blood. The chain couples TRBV7-2 to TRBJ2-7; 7 bases are a match to TRBD2. This receptor was identified in a man aged 55 to 70 with active or convalescent COVID-19. The CDR3 loop is CASSRTRLEQYF. As DNA, the CDR3 is TGTGCCAGCAGCAGGACTAGACTCGAGCAGTACTTC.